The clone carrying this T cell receptor (beta chain) was counted once. Peripheral blood CD8+ and CD4+ T cells were profiled by TCR beta sequencing. This record comes from a study of CD8 T cells in Susac syndrome. Study-wide background: At the time of blood draw, patients with Susac syndrome were therapy-naive, receiving corticosteroids, or receiving intravenous immunoglobulin alone.

This CDR3 contains 13 residues. CDR1 and CDR2 from the germline V gene are MNHEY and SMNVEV (reference sequence). V was shortened by 9 bases and J by 5 bases, with 16 bases between the two germline ends. RNA, at about 0.45 to 1 ug, was reverse transcribed with random hexamers. Amplification of TCR beta CDR3 spanned 54 Vbeta and 13 Jbeta via immunoSEQ multiplex PCR. TCRdb re-called the immunoSEQ multiplex PCR reads with MiXCR, one entry per CDR3 protein. In the table there are approximately 210,000 distinct CDR3 sequences, 85% to 95% of which are singletons. The clonotype comes from a human donor with Susac syndrome. Material: CD4+ T cells from PBMCs. This rearrangement joins TRBV27 to TRBJ2-5; perhaps TRBD1 as D (5 bases). The CDR3 bases are TGTGCCAGTCGCCTCAGGGTACAGGAGACCCAGTACTTC. Translated, it gives CASRLRVQETQYF.